This section outlines one T cell receptor beta chain sequence together with its context. Antigen unknown. J was trimmed by 7 bases and V by 5 bases; bases with no gene match: 20. This CDR3 has 17 residues. Germline V gives CDR1 DFQATT, CDR2 SNEGSKA (reference sequence). This specimen comes from a study of response to subunit inactivated influenza vaccine. A single record per CDR3 protein comes from TCRdb applying MiXCR to the RT-PCR reads. The sample carries 650,000 to 800,000 distinct CDR3 sequences, over 11% recorded once. Study-level results: Authors proposed each seasonal influenza vaccination draws in few new T cells.

This sequence originates from a man aged 45-65 years who received an inactivated influenza vaccine. Material: PBMCs from blood, obtained 14 to 15 days before vaccination. The genes are TRBV20-1 and TRBJ2-1, with TRBD2 identical over 7 bases. The CDR3 region has the DNA TGCAGTGCTCCCGACCTGATGGGGCGGGGGAAGGGGAATGAGCAGTTCTTC. Amino acid sequence: CSAPDLMGRGKGNEQFF.